This entry lists 7 T cell receptor beta chains sequenced from one sample in a study of blood T cell repertoires in COVID-19. Sequencing used immunoSEQ multiplex PCR; TCRdb keeps in-frame clones, though not all of them. The table has approximately 99,000 clones, about four fifths seen once. The sample taken for sequencing was peripheral blood. These receptors were taken from a woman older than 75 with active or convalescent COVID-19.

This chain links TRBV28 with TRBJ2-2; D gene ambiguous. Germline V gene lookup returns CDR1 MDHEN and CDR2 SYDVKM. The CDR3 extends over 14 amino acids. The V gene lost 3 bases and the J gene lost 4 bases, with 9 bases spanning the gap. The DNA for the CDR3 is TGTGCCAGCAGTTTCCCCCAGGTCACCGGGGAGCTGTTTTTT. Translating gives CASSFPQVTGELFF. Together with reference TRBV28 and TRBJ2-2, the CDR3 gives the full variable domain: DVKVTQSSRYLVKRTGEKVFLECVQDMDHENMFWYRQDPGLGLRLIYFSYDVKMKEKGDIPEGYSVSREKKERFSLILESASTNQTSMYLCASSFPQVTGELFFGEGSRLTVL.

V is TRBV28 and J is TRBJ1-1; a possible D gene is TRBD1 (5 bases). Germline CDR1 and CDR2: MDHEN and SYDVKM. The CDR3 has 14 amino acids. V lost 5 bases and J 1 base, leaving 11 bases between the germline ends. CDR3: CASSDLGGNTEAFF. CDR3 nucleotides: TGTGCCAGCAGTGACCTGGGGGGGAACACTGAAGCTTTCTTT. Based on the CDR3 plus reference TRBV28 and TRBJ1-1, the full variable domain is DVKVTQSSRYLVKRTGEKVFLECVQDMDHENMFWYRQDPGLGLRLIYFSYDVKMKEKGDIPEGYSVSREKKERFSLILESASTNQTSMYLCASSDLGGNTEAFFGQGTRLTVV.

The chain carries TRBV19 and TRBJ1-2; TRBD1 matches at 12 bases. The germline V gene has CDR1 LNHDA and CDR2 SQIVND (reference sequence). This CDR3 contains 17 residues. V lost 5 bases to trimming and J lost 7 bases; unmatched junction nucleotides: 14. The CDR3 is CASSLLPGQGAMVGYTF. CDR3 in DNA: TGTGCCAGTAGTCTCCTACCGGGACAGGGGGCGATGGTTGGCTACACCTTC. Combining the CDR3 with reference TRBV19 and TRBJ1-2 gives the whole variable domain DGGITQSPKYLFRKEGQNVTLSCEQNLNHDAMYWYRQDPGQGLRLIYYSQIVNDFQKGDIAEGYSVSREKKESFPLTVTSAQKNPTAFYLCASSLLPGQGAMVGYTFGSGTRLTVV.

This chain uses TRBV9 with TRBJ2-1; 7 positions match TRBD2. Germline V gene data show CDR1 as SGDLS and CDR2 as YYNGEE. CDR3 length equals 16 residues. Trimming cost V 0 bases and J 3 bases; bases outside gene matches: 6. The CDR3 sequence: CASSVVLAENYNEQFF. CDR3 sequence (DNA): TGTGCCAGCAGCGTAGTCCTAGCGGAAAACTACAATGAGCAGTTCTTC. The whole variable domain, filled in from reference TRBV9 and TRBJ2-1, reads DSGVTQTPKHLITATGQRVTLRCSPRSGDLSVYWYQQSLDQGLQFLIQYYNGEERAKGNILERFSAQQFPDLHSELNLSSLELGDSALYFCASSVVLAENYNEQFFGPGTRLTVL.

The V call is TRBV20-1, the J call TRBJ2-1; D not resolved. V was shortened by 0 bases and J by 10 bases, with 7 bases between the two germline ends. Looked up from germline, CDR1 is DFQATT and CDR2 is SNEGSKA (reference sequence). The CDR3 runs 11 residues. CDR3 sequence: CSARDIAEQFF. The CDR3 DNA is TGCAGTGCTAGAGATATAGCCGAGCAGTTCTTC.

The rearrangement joins TRBV11-2 to TRBJ1-1, with D tentatively TRBD1 (5 bases). This CDR3 has 16 residues. Germline CDR1 reads SGHAT; CDR2 reads FQNNGV. V lost 0 bases and J lost 1, with 12 bases in between. The CDR3 nucleotides read TGTGCCAGCAGCTTAGATTGGGGCGACGGGAACACTGAAGCTTTCTTT. Its translation: CASSLDWGDGNTEAFF.

The V call is TRBV5-1, the J call TRBJ2-1, with 7 bases lining up with TRBD1. This CDR3 region has 18 residues. J was trimmed by 1 base and V by 4 bases; bases with no gene match: 14. Germline CDR1 is SGHRS and CDR2 is YFSETQ. CDR3 nucleotides: TGCGCCAGCAGCAGAACAGGGGCCCAATGGGGGTCCTACAATGAGCAGTTCTTC. It yields the protein CASSRTGAQWGSYNEQFF.